Listed below are T cell receptor beta chains from one sample, sequenced in a study of graft-versus-host responses after intestinal transplantation. No cognate antigen is known for these TCRs. Repertoires were generated with immunoSEQ multiplex PCR, while TCRdb's copy carries only in-frame clones and drops some. The profile covers some 93,000 clones, with roughly 90% appearing a single time and around 0.49% taken by the ten largest. Sample: unstimulated CD8+ T cells sorted from spleen or lymph node cells, taken before intestinal transplant. The receptors come from a human donor who received an intestinal transplant. Both conserved end residues are part of each CDR3. Each record gives: J gene, V gene, D gene, clone size, CDR3 protein, CDR3 DNA. The D gene is left open where the match is weak. Some rows have no size entry. The others give once, few or many, or a class for an expanded clone.

>TRBJ1-1|TRBV7-9|.|.
CASRGGLDSPEAFF
TGTGCCAGCAGAGGTGGTTTGGACAGCCCTGAAGCTTTCTTT
>TRBJ2-2|TRBV7-9|TRBD2|.
CASSLWTSGSSGELFF
TGTGCCAGCAGCCTTTGGACTAGCGGGAGTTCCGGGGAGCTGTTTTTT
>TRBJ2-5|TRBV4-1|TRBD2|.
CASSRSGGMQETQYF
TGCGCCAGCAGCCGTAGCGGGGGGATGCAAGAGACCCAGTACTTC
>TRBJ2-7|TRBV9|.|.
CASSGTGKREQYF
TGTGCCAGCAGCGGGACCGGGAAGCGCGAGCAGTACTTC
>TRBJ2-7|TRBV4-1|.|once
CASSQVGTSSYEQYF
TGCGCCAGCAGCCAAGTAGGCACTAGCTCCTACGAGCAGTACTTC
>TRBJ2-7|TRBV30|.|.
CAWSSVFYEQYF
TGTGCCTGGAGCAGTGTCTTCTACGAGCAGTACTTC
>TRBJ2-3|TRBV6-1|.|.
CASVSDTQYF
TGTGCCAGCGTCTCCGATACGCAGTATTTT
>TRBJ2-7|TRBV12-5|.|few
CASGSGSYEQYF
TGTGCTAGTGGTAGCGGATCCTACGAGCAGTACTTC
>TRBJ2-7|TRBV10-3|.|.
CAIGGASSYEQYF
TGTGCCATCGGGGGCGCTAGCTCCTACGAGCAGTACTTC
>TRBJ1-1|TRBV4-1|.|.
CASSLFRDTEAFF
TGCGCCAGCAGCCTCTTCAGGGACACTGAAGCTTTCTTT
>TRBJ1-1|TRBV6-1|.|.
CASSVTGYFKGGTEAFF
TGTGCCAGCAGTGTCACAGGGTATTTTAAGGGTGGCACTGAAGCTTTCTTT
>TRBJ1-1|TRBV4-1|.|.
CASSQAAQGTEAFF
TGCGCCAGCAGCCAAGCGGCGCAGGGCACTGAAGCTTTCTTT
>TRBJ2-1|TRBV28|.|.
CASSGFTHNEQFF
TGTGCCAGCAGTGGTTTCACACACAATGAGCAGTTCTTC
>TRBJ2-2|TRBV27|.|.
CASSLSRTGELFF
TGTGCCAGCAGTTTATCGCGCACCGGGGAGCTGTTTTTT
>TRBJ2-7|TRBV5-1|.|.
CASSLRGSSEQYF
TGCGCCAGCAGCTTGAGAGGATCGAGCGAGCAGTACTTC
>TRBJ2-7|TRBV6-1|TRBD2|.
CASSYHSGGYEQYF
TGTGCCAGCAGTTATCATAGCGGGGGCTACGAGCAGTACTTC
>TRBJ2-7|TRBV5-1|.|.
CASSLDGGGLEQYF
TGCGCCAGCAGCTTGGATGGCGGGGGCCTCGAGCAGTACTTC
>TRBJ2-7|TRBV18|TRBD1|.
CASARTGDLGEQYF
TGTGCCAGCGCCCGGACAGGCGACCTGGGCGAGCAGTACTTC
>TRBJ2-5|TRBV7-2|.|.
CASSLRAHHNSFQETQYF
TGTGCCAGCAGCCTCCGCGCGCACCATAACAGTTTTCAAGAGACCCAGTACTTC
>TRBJ2-7|TRBV27|TRBD1|once
CASRDRDAYEQYF
TGTGCCAGCAGGGACAGGGACGCCTACGAGCAGTACTTC
>TRBJ1-6|TRBV4-3|.|.
CASSQEKVPGSNSPLHF
TGCGCCAGCAGCCAAGAAAAAGTTCCAGGGTCAAATTCACCCCTCCACTTT
>TRBJ2-1|TRBV2|TRBD2|.
CASRAGGPLLYNEQFF
TGTGCCAGCAGAGCGGGGGGCCCCCTCCTCTACAATGAGCAGTTCTTC
>TRBJ2-1|TRBV4-1|TRBD1|.
CASSPRLQGAYNEQFF
TGCGCCAGCAGCCCACGATTACAGGGGGCATACAATGAGCAGTTCTTC
>TRBJ2-1|TRBV4-1|.|once
CASSQDGSLDEQFF
TGCGCCAGCAGCCAAGACGGGAGTCTCGATGAGCAGTTCTTC
>TRBJ1-2|TRBV9|.|.
CASSVEDRFPYGYTF
TGTGCCAGCAGCGTAGAGGACAGATTCCCGTATGGCTACACCTTC
>TRBJ2-7|TRBV11-2|TRBD1|.
CASSLVLAGQGVGEQYF
TGTGCCAGCAGCTTAGTCCTCGCGGGACAGGGGGTCGGCGAGCAGTACTTC
>TRBJ2-7|TRBV9|TRBD1|once
CASSISGQAMPYEQYF
TGTGCCAGCAGCATTTCAGGACAGGCCATGCCCTACGAGCAGTACTTC
>TRBJ1-5|TRBV2|.|.
CASSARSGASNQPQHF
TGTGCCAGCAGTGCGAGGTCAGGGGCTAGCAATCAGCCCCAGCATTTT
>TRBJ1-1|TRBV6-5|.|.
CASSLVWRDNTEAFF
TGTGCCAGCAGTCTAGTTTGGCGGGACAACACTGAAGCTTTCTTT
>TRBJ2-7|TRBV2|.|few
CASSEAREQYF
TGTGCCAGCAGTGAAGCGCGCGAGCAGTACTTC
>TRBJ2-1|TRBV27|TRBD2|.
CASSLSPWRSGSKYNEQFF
TGTGCCAGCAGTTTATCCCCCTGGAGAAGCGGGAGTAAGTACAATGAGCAGTTCTTC
>TRBJ1-5|TRBV6-6|.|once
CASSYSFGQNQPQHF
TGTGCCAGCAGTTACTCATTTGGACAGAATCAGCCCCAGCATTTT
>TRBJ2-1|TRBV7-9|.|.
CAGGTDLLEQFF
TGTGCCGGGGGGACTGACCTATTGGAGCAGTTCTTC
>TRBJ1-2|TRBV4-3|TRBD1|.
CASSQEPSGGYGYTF
TGCGCCAGCAGCCAAGAACCATCAGGGGGCTATGGCTACACCTTC
>TRBJ2-7|TRBV6-5|.|.
CASSSTVWEQYF
TGTGCCAGCAGTTCGACAGTTTGGGAGCAGTACTTC
>TRBJ2-5|TRBV4-3|.|.
CASSQDRGIGRTQYF
TGCGCCAGCAGCCAAGATCGCGGGATCGGGAGGACCCAGTACTTC
>TRBJ1-6|TRBV12-5|TRBD1|.
CASGLVETGHFNSPLHF
TGTGCTAGTGGTTTGGTGGAGACAGGGCACTTCAATTCACCCCTCCACTTT
>TRBJ2-5|TRBV4-1|.|.
CASSQDQGSETQYF
TGCGCCAGCAGCCAAGACCAGGGGTCAGAGACCCAGTACTTC
>TRBJ1-3|TRBV9|TRBD1|.
CASSARDRDQDTIYF
TGTGCCAGCAGCGCCCGGGACAGGGATCAGGACACCATATATTTT
>TRBJ2-5|TRBV4-1|TRBD1|.
CASSQSPGGWETQYF
TGCGCCAGCAGCCAATCTCCAGGGGGCTGGGAGACCCAGTACTTC
>TRBJ2-7|TRBV5-8|.|.
CASSPGSSYEQYF
TGTGCCAGCAGCCCAGGCTCATCCTACGAGCAGTACTTC
>TRBJ2-5|TRBV19|TRBD2|.
CASSLGGRGYATQYF
TGTGCCAGTAGTCTGGGCGGGAGGGGGTATGCGACCCAGTACTTC
>TRBJ1-5|TRBV19|.|.
CASSWGEWNNQPQHF
TGTGCCAGTAGTTGGGGGGAATGGAACAATCAGCCCCAGCATTTT
>TRBJ2-3|TRBV19|TRBD2|.
CASSIDGTSSTDTQYF
TGTGCCAGTAGTATAGATGGGACTAGCTCCACAGATACGCAGTATTTT
>TRBJ2-5|TRBV7-9|TRBD2|.
CASSTRSGGPQETQYF
TGTGCCAGCAGCACCCGCTCGGGGGGGCCGCAAGAGACCCAGTACTTC
>TRBJ2-7|TRBV10-2|.|.
CASSGLPRTAYEQYF
TGCGCCAGCAGTGGGCTCCCCCGGACAGCATACGAGCAGTACTTC
>TRBJ2-3|TRBV14|.|.
CASSQAPFLIGTDTQYF
TGTGCCAGCAGCCAAGCCCCATTTTTGATAGGCACAGATACGCAGTATTTT
>TRBJ2-1|TRBV5-1|.|.
CASSLETSAFQFF
TGCGCCAGCAGCTTGGAGACTTCCGCGTTTCAGTTCTTC
>TRBJ1-5|TRBV4-1|TRBD1|.
CASSQIQGVGNQPQHF
TGCGCCAGCAGCCAGATCCAGGGGGTGGGCAATCAGCCCCAGCATTTT
>TRBJ2-1|TRBV30|.|.
CALEQVGQRNEQFF
TGTGCCTTGGAGCAGGTGGGACAACGCAATGAGCAGTTCTTC
>TRBJ2-1|TRBV7-9|.|.
CASSPTVEPYNEQFF
TGTGCCAGCAGCCCGACAGTTGAACCCTACAATGAGCAGTTCTTC
>TRBJ2-7|TRBV30|.|few
CAWSDGTSPYEQYF
TGTGCCTGGAGTGACGGGACTTCCCCCTACGAGCAGTACTTC
>TRBJ2-7|TRBV27|TRBD1|.
CASSLYPGQGYEQYF
TGTGCCAGCAGTTTATATCCGGGACAGGGTTACGAGCAGTACTTC